Given below is one T cell receptor beta chain in context. Its antigen is undetermined. Amplification used 60 Vbeta primers and 13 Jbeta primers. The assay was immunoSEQ multiplex PCR, and TCRdb's table has in-frame clones only and misses some. Among about 160,000 clones listed, about 80% were seen once. The data were obtained in a study of cytomegalovirus exposure and HLA in healthy donors. Study-wide points: Across HLA loci, a later analysis found differing TCR association rates, with DRB1 most and HLA-C fewest.

The CDR3 covers 15 residues. V shed 3 bases and J 0 bases; nucleotides not matched to a gene: 4. Germline loops: CDR1 SGDLS, CDR2 YYNGEE. The sample comprised PBMCs. The sequence was collected from a woman aged 45-60 years in good health and CMV-seropositive. V and J are TRBV9 and TRBJ2-3; TRBD2 matches 7 bases. CDR3 loop: CASSDGGGSTDTQYF. CDR3 in DNA: TGTGCCAGCAGCGACGGCGGGGGTAGCACAGATACGCAGTATTTT. Filled out from reference TRBV9 and TRBJ2-3, the complete variable domain reads DSGVTQTPKHLITATGQRVTLRCSPRSGDLSVYWYQQSLDQGLQFLIQYYNGEERAKGNILERFSAQQFPDLHSELNLSSLELGDSALYFCASSDGGGSTDTQYFGPGTRLTVL.